These T cell receptor beta chains were read from a single sample in a study of monozygotic twins with inflammatory bowel disease. TCRdb reprocessed the 5' RACE reads, keeping one entry per CDR3 protein, no DNA. The table for this sample gives 200,000 to 250,000 distinct CDR3 sequences. The sequenced material came from blood. The receptors originated from a human donor with ulcerative colitis or Crohn's disease, or a healthy co-twin of an affected twin (not recorded which). CDR3s include the opening cysteine and the closing phenylalanine or tryptophan. The order of the fields is V gene, CDR3 length, J gene, CDR3 protein.

V gene: TRBV5-1; CDR3 length: 16; J gene: TRBJ2-1; CDR3 protein: CASSLLARGSYNEQFF
V gene: TRBV6-1; CDR3 length: 15; J gene: TRBJ2-3; CDR3 protein: CASSESRPSTDTQYF
V gene: TRBV27; CDR3 length: 18; J gene: TRBJ2-4; CDR3 protein: CASRLAGLAGEAKNIQYF
V gene: TRBV19; CDR3 length: 15; J gene: TRBJ1-5; CDR3 protein: CASSISVQGWQPQHF
V gene: TRBV15; CDR3 length: 14; J gene: TRBJ2-1; CDR3 protein: CATSAYSGGGEQFF
V gene: TRBV27; CDR3 length: 16; J gene: TRBJ1-5; CDR3 protein: CASSDTGQGAVQPQHF
V gene: TRBV2; CDR3 length: 12; J gene: TRBJ2-2; CDR3 protein: CASTFQTGELFF
V gene: TRBV5-4; CDR3 length: 11; J gene: TRBJ1-1; CDR3 protein: CASSFLGEAFF
V gene: TRBV5-1; CDR3 length: 13; J gene: TRBJ2-1; CDR3 protein: CASSLPQIDEQFF
V gene: TRBV19; CDR3 length: 13; J gene: TRBJ1-1; CDR3 protein: CASSIYVNTEAFF
V gene: TRBV6-6; CDR3 length: 13; J gene: TRBJ2-6; CDR3 protein: CAGCLAGANVLTF
V gene: TRBV7-9; CDR3 length: 16; J gene: TRBJ2-1; CDR3 protein: CASSLASRGPYNEQFF
V gene: TRBV12-3/TRBV12-4; CDR3 length: 16; J gene: TRBJ1-5; CDR3 protein: CASSPQGTDSNQPQHF
V gene: TRBV5-1; CDR3 length: 14; J gene: TRBJ1-5; CDR3 protein: CASSPGPGNQPQHF
V gene: TRBV2; CDR3 length: 16; J gene: TRBJ2-5; CDR3 protein: CASSTQTSGGRETQYF
V gene: TRBV9; CDR3 length: 15; J gene: TRBJ2-1; CDR3 protein: CASSPHGEVYNEQFF
V gene: TRBV12-3/TRBV12-4; CDR3 length: 14; J gene: TRBJ2-1; CDR3 protein: CASSYRGEFGEQFF
V gene: TRBV12-3/TRBV12-4; CDR3 length: 13; J gene: TRBJ1-2; CDR3 protein: CASTDPLLGDRQF
V gene: TRBV7-9; CDR3 length: 14; J gene: TRBJ2-5; CDR3 protein: CASNQAGTRETQYF
V gene: TRBV5-1; CDR3 length: 14; J gene: TRBJ1-2; CDR3 protein: CASSLEGDRADYTF
V gene: TRBV10-3; CDR3 length: 11; J gene: TRBJ2-3; CDR3 protein: CAISDVGTQYF
V gene: TRBV7-2; CDR3 length: 12; J gene: TRBJ2-3; CDR3 protein: CASSFLTDTQYF
V gene: TRBV7-9; CDR3 length: 15; J gene: TRBJ2-7; CDR3 protein: CASSYTSGSSYEQYF